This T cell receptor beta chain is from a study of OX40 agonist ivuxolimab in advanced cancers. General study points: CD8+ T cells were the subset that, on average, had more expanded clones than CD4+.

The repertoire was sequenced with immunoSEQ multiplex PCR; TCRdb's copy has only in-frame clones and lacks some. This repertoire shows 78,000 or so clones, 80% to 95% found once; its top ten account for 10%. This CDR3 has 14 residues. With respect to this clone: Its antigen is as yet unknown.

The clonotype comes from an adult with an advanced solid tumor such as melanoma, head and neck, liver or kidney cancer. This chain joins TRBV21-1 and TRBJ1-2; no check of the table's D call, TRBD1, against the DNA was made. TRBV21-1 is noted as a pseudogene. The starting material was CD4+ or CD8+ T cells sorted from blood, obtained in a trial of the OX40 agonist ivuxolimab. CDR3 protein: CASSKDPTDYGYTF. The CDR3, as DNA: TGTGCCAGCAGCAAAGACCCGACAGACTATGGCTACACCTTC.